Below, one T cell receptor (beta chain) is given with its context. What this receptor recognizes is not known. No base-level quality is on record; no much larger clone is a single base apart. From the germline V gene, CDR1 is SGHAT and CDR2 is FQNNGV. V and J are truncated by 5 bases and 6 bases respectively, leaving an intervening sequence of 17 bases. Reading from cysteine to phenylalanine, the CDR3 counts 15 amino acids. The sequence is cut down to CDR3 DNA, 45 bases in frame from base 1. The sample's time point label, decoded: cycle 4 day 1 (C4D1), after less than seven weeks of nivolumab. Every trial patient had relapsed after autologous stem cell transplantation, and cohorts A, B and C differed in prior brentuximab vedotin exposure. A total of roughly 60 patients with relapsed/refractory classical Hodgkin lymphoma made up the trial cohort, and each patient's best overall response was complete response, partial response or progressive disease. Trial patients were treated with single-agent nivolumab in the multi-cohort phase II CheckMate 205 trial. An independent review committee assessed best overall response by applying the 2007 International Working Group response criteria. Trial PBMCs were collected just before the start of nivolumab (C1D1) and during therapy at cycle 2 day 1 and cycle 4 day 1. Peripheral blood was collected in 8 mL Vacutainer Cell Preparation Tubes, from which PBMCs were isolated by centrifugation and then cryopreserved.

This entry belongs to a study of PD-1 blockade in classical Hodgkin lymphoma (dated by TCRdb to about 2020). As for the study more broadly: Nivolumab dosing was 3 mg/kg intravenously every 2 weeks, continuing until either disease progression or unacceptable toxicity. A peripheral blood immune signature of response to PD-1 blockade in classical Hodgkin lymphoma was defined using TCR beta sequencing and CyTOF. Results and caveats for the whole study, not just this receptor: Baseline TCR diversity was reported to be lower in newly diagnosed patients than in healthy donors and to be lower still in relapsed/refractory patients. Trial patients achieving complete response had baseline diversity similar to newly diagnosed patients, whereas partial responders and progressors had significantly lower diversity. A significant rise by C4D1 was seen in CD4+ but not CD8+ TCR diversity (p=0.0027 vs p=0.16), with the rise being most apparent in complete responders (p=0.02). The study was restricted to a single clinical trial cohort, and the causes of repertoire differences, possibly disease activity or prior therapy, were left undefined. Patients starting nivolumab less than 1 year after ASCT had lower diversity and were excluded from later analyses to avoid confounding by immune reconstitution.

Genomic DNA was extracted with the Qiagen DNeasy kit from unsorted PBMCs and from negatively selected CD4+ and CD8+ fractions. TCR beta CDR3 regions were subjected to amplification by immunoSEQ multiplex PCR with primers that anneal to V and J segments. A synthetic immune receptor repertoire was used to minimize amplification bias, and remaining bias was computationally removed after sequencing. Processing in the source paper ran as follows. Repertoire diversity was quantified as the Shannon entropy index using custom Python scripts. Unsorted, CD4+ and CD8+ repertoires were examined separately, except in combined analyses, for which CD4+ and CD8+ sequences were merged in silico. Clonal expansion was defined as at least a 2-fold frequency increase after treatment relative to C1D1, with a pseudocount of 0.5 for undetected baseline clones. Clones with 0 or 1 copy at C1D1 were defined as singleton clones, while clones with 2 or more copies were defined as non-singleton clones. Clones expanded in unsorted samples were assigned a CD4+, CD8+ or unknown annotation through matching of protein sequences in sorted samples from the same patient. Diversity changes from C1D1 to C4D1 were tested in paired samples using Wilcoxon tests. In its TCRdb copy, this immuneACCESS table keeps in-frame sequences only and misses some clones. Where compared with another copy, unresolved V genes explain less than half of these, and the others have no known cause. V and J calls plus clone size are reproduced from that table; the DNA served to infer D and trimming. Within this sample are 20,000 or so clones, with more than 70% of them counted one time only. Around a fifth of the sample belongs to the ten largest clones.

This clonotype was obtained from a human donor with classical Hodgkin lymphoma. The sequencing here drew on peripheral blood mononuclear cells (PBMCs), taken before the fourth cycle of nivolumab. The chain links TRBV11-2 with TRBJ2-1; D gene: possibly TRBD2, on 6 matching bases. The CDR3 sequence is CASSPGLPRVNEQFF. At the DNA level, the sequence is TGTGCCAGCAGCCCGGGACTCCCGAGGGTCAATGAGCAGTTCTTC. Reference TRBV11-2 and TRBJ2-1 genes cover what lies past the CDR3, so the full variable domain is EAGVAQSPRYKIIEKRQSVAFWCNPISGHATLYWYQQILGQGPKLLIQFQNNGVVDDSQLPKDRFSAERLKGVDSTLKIQPAKLEDSAVYLCASSPGLPRVNEQFFGPGTRLTVL.